The 7 T cell receptor beta chains presented below share a single source sample, sequenced in a study of T cell changes during pregnancy in multiple sclerosis. Using immunoSEQ multiplex PCR, the repertoire was profiled, and TCRdb retains in-frame clones only, with some absent. The table records 90,000 to 120,000 clones, 85% to 95% of them present only once. Sequenced here: peripheral blood, sampled in the third trimester of pregnancy. These receptors were collected from a female donor in good health, enrolled as a control in a pregnancy study.

The V and J genes are TRBV9 and TRBJ2-2; 7 nucleotides match TRBD2. V shed 1 base and J 1 base; nucleotides not matched to a gene: 7. Germline lookup yields CDR1 SGDLS and CDR2 YYNGEE. The length of the CDR3 is 17 residues. CDR3 bases: TGTGCCAGCAGCGTATTCACTCGGGGGGTGAACACCGGGGAGCTGTTTTTT. It translates to CASSVFTRGVNTGELFF.

In this sample, this clone turned up once. The gene calls are TRBV27 and TRBJ1-1, with D possibly matching TRBD1 (5 bases). Germline CDR1 and CDR2: MNHEY and SMNVEV (reference sequence). The CDR3 runs to 13 residues. Trimming stripped 10 bases from V and 5 bases from J, with 17 bases between. DNA of the CDR3: TGTGCCACCCAGTTGACAGTTAAGACTGAAGCTTTCTTT. Residues: CATQLTVKTEAFF.

This clone showed up just once. This chain joins TRBV11-2 and TRBJ2-3; 7 bases line up with TRBD2. With V trimmed by 4 bases and J by 2 bases, 6 bases remained unmatched. CDR1 is SGHAT and CDR2 is FQNNGV in the germline V gene. The CDR3 sequence is 15 residues long. This CDR3 reads CASSSQRGPTDTQYF. In DNA, the CDR3 is TGTGCCAGCAGCTCTCAGCGGGGCCCCACAGATACGCAGTATTTT.

The chain links TRBV19 to TRBJ1-5, with TRBD1 identical over 8 bases. Germline-derived CDR1 and CDR2 are LNHDA and SQIVND (reference sequence). With 6 bases clipped from V and 10 bases from J, the junction kept 14 bases outside the gene matches. CDR3 length: 15 amino acids. For the CDR3, the DNA is TGTGCCAGTAGGTTGACAGGGGTCACCACAGAACCCCAGCATTTT. This sequence encodes CASRLTGVTTEPQHF.

V and J are TRBV18 and TRBJ2-6, with D possibly being TRBD1 (5 bases). V was pared by 3 bases and J by 1 base, with 22 bases between. This CDR3 region has 20 residues. Germline V gives CDR1 KGHSH, CDR2 LQKENI. For the CDR3, the DNA is TGTGCCAGCTCACCGAAATTGGTGATACAGGTTACTTCTGGGGCCAACGTCCTGACTTTC. Amino acid sequence: CASSPKLVIQVTSGANVLTF.

This clone was seen only once. The chain carries TRBV9 and TRBJ1-4; D gene uncertain. The CDR3 totals 14 residues. Trimming removed 4 bases at V and 8 bases at J, with 15 bases between. The germline CDR1 and CDR2 sequences are SGDLS and YYNGEE. This chain's CDR3 is CASSTRSDGEKLFF. The CDR3 DNA follows: TGTGCCAGCAGCACCCGGTCAGACGGGGAAAAACTGTTTTTT.

The chain has TRBV9 and TRBJ2-7, with a possible D match to TRBD2 (6 bases). The CDR3 loop spans 13 amino acids. V lost 3 bases and J lost 6, with 13 bases in between. Germline CDR1 and CDR2: SGDLS and YYNGEE. CDR3 DNA sequence: TGTGCCAGCAGCGCAAGACTAGAGGCCGAGCAGTACTTC. It encodes CASSARLEAEQYF.